The 20 T cell receptor beta chains below were found in one sample sequenced in a study of post-analysis software for immune sequencing data. Regarding the study as a whole: Among four to six TRBV segments more frequent in patients than controls were TRBV5-6, TRBV5-1 and TRBV20-1.

No antigen has been identified for these receptors. Presence of unique molecular identifiers characterized the TCR beta cDNA libraries. One entry per CDR3 protein, called by TCRdb with MiXCR from the PCR reads. Of about 170,000 distinct CDR3 sequences detected, 30% appear once; the ten largest clones hold 1.5%. Sequenced material: blood. The receptors were gathered from a girl under 18 with multiple sclerosis.

The sample holds one count of this clonotype. It may be a read error: a sequence one base away is much more abundant. This chain joins TRBV30 and TRBJ2-5, with D uncertain. CDR1 and CDR2 from the germline V gene are GTSNPN and SVGIG (reference sequence). There are 13 residues in the CDR3. The CDR3 sequence is CVWSARTQETQYF. As DNA, the CDR3 is TGTGTCTGGAGTGCTAGGACCCAAGAGACCCAGTACTTC.

This chain joins TRBV28 and TRBJ1-1; D is uncertain. The CDR3 has 12 residues. Between the trimmed V and J ends, which lost 7 bases and 0 bases, there was a span of 6 bases. CDR1 is MDHEN, CDR2 SYDVKM, per germline. As DNA, the CDR3 is TGTGCCAGCATTTCACTGAACACTGAAGCTTTCTTT. Protein sequence: CASISLNTEAFF.

This clonotype has at least ten counts. This chain links TRBV18 with TRBJ2-1; D is unclear. The CDR3 runs to 13 residues. Germline V CDR1 and CDR2: KGHSH, LQKENI. Trimming took 4 bases from V and 4 from J, leaving 8 bases between them. CDR3: CASSLGRYNEQFF. The CDR3, as DNA: TGTGCCAGCTCACTTGGCCGATACAATGAGCAGTTCTTC.

This clonotype was observed once. The chain employs TRBV20-1 and TRBJ2-2; possibly TRBD1 for D (6 bases). There are 15 residues in the CDR3. The germline V gene has CDR1 DFQATT and CDR2 SNEGSKA (reference sequence). Trimming took 3 bases from V and 5 from J, leaving 16 bases between them. CDR3 region: CSASPSGVATGELFF. DNA of the CDR3: TGCAGTGCTAGCCCATCAGGGGTAGCAACCGGGGAGCTGTTTTTT.

This clonotype was picked up many times. The CDR3 region has the DNA TGCAGCGCCGGGACAGGGTGGACCCAAGAGACCCAGTACTTC. It specifies CSAGTGWTQETQYF. This chain uses TRBV29-1 with TRBJ2-5, with 9 bases identical to TRBD1. V shed 7 bases, J shed 1 base, and the junction held 7 bases outside the gene matches. In germline, CDR1 is SQVTM, CDR2 ANQGSEA. This CDR3 spans 14 amino acids.

As for this clonotype: This may come from a read error, since a much larger clone is one base off. This chain links TRBV15 with TRBJ1-2; the D gene is possibly TRBD1 (5 bases). The CDR3 runs to 16 residues. Looked up from germline, CDR1 is LNHNV and CDR2 is YYDKDF (reference sequence). Written as DNA, the CDR3 is TGTGCCACCAGCAGAGATGAAAGGGGCCCTCCCTATGGCTACATCTTC. Translation gives CATSRDERGPPYGYIF.

The CDR3 DNA follows: TGTGCCAGCACCGTACAGGGGACGACCTACGAGCAGTACTTC. Its protein is CASTVQGTTYEQYF. This sequence joins TRBV12-3 or TRBV12-4 and TRBJ2-7; 7 bases fit TRBD1. The CDR3 has 14 residues. Trimming cost V 7 bases and J 2 bases; bases outside gene matches: 8.

This clonotype came up many times. The rearrangement links TRBV5-5 to TRBJ2-3; 8 bases align to TRBD2. V lost 4 bases and J lost 2; bases outside the gene matches: 15. The germline V gene has CDR1 SGHKS and CDR2 YYEKEE (reference sequence). This CDR3 has 18 residues. This chain's CDR3 is CASSPTTLAEVVTDTQYF. CDR3 bases: TGTGCCAGCAGCCCAACGACACTAGCGGAGGTGGTCACAGATACGCAGTATTTT.

The table lists this clonotype with a few counts. The CDR3 coding sequence is TGTGCCGGGACGGACACAGATACGCAGTATTTT. Its protein is CAGTDTDTQYF. This chain links TRBV7-9 with TRBJ2-3; TRBD1 or TRBD2 may be the D gene (5 bases each). The CDR3 has 11 residues. From germline, CDR1 is SEHNR and CDR2 FQNEAQ (reference sequence). The V end lost 11 bases, the J end lost 2 bases, and 8 bases lay between the germline ends.

Remarks on this clonotype: A much larger clone lies a single base off, so this may be a read error. The chain is built from TRBV7-2 and TRBJ2-5, with D perhaps assigned TRBD1 or TRBD2 (6 bases each). The length of the CDR3 is 13 residues. V was shortened by 3 bases and J by 11 bases, with 16 bases between the two germline ends. The germline V gene encodes CDR1 SGHTA and CDR2 FQGNSA. Here the CDR3 DNA reads TGTGCCAGCAGCTTCGGGGGCCTCAATGAGCAGTACTTC. Translated, it gives CASSFGGLNEQYF.

In this sample, this clonotype turned up many times. The junction shows a germline mismatch at one end, possibly a read error. The chain joins TRBV5-1 to TRBJ2-3; TRBD2 is a possible D gene (5 bases). The length of the CDR3 is 14 residues. Germline V gene lookup returns CDR1 SGHRS and CDR2 YFSETQ. CDR3 protein: CASSLASRTDTQYF. DNA for the CDR3: TGCGCCAGCAGCTTGGCTAGCCGCACGGATACGCAGTATTTT.

The V call is TRBV19, the J call TRBJ2-3, with 11 bases fitting TRBD1. V shed 3 bases and J 4 bases; nucleotides not matched to a gene: 3. Germline V gene lookup returns CDR1 LNHDA and CDR2 SQIVND (reference sequence). This CDR3 contains 15 residues. Here the CDR3 DNA reads TGTGCCAGTAGTATGGACAGGGGGCGCGCAGATACGCAGTATTTT. Its protein product is CASSMDRGRADTQYF.

This clonotype was recorded many times. The chain combines TRBV20-1 with TRBJ2-7; perhaps TRBD2 as D (6 bases). With 0 bases removed from V and 2 bases from J, the gap between germline ends came to 20 bases. CDR1 DFQATT and CDR2 SNEGSKA come from the germline V gene (reference sequence). The CDR3 sequence is 17 residues long. CDR3 residues: CSARDQARSGKTYEQYF. The CDR3 bases are TGCAGTGCTAGAGATCAAGCCCGTAGCGGCAAGACCTACGAGCAGTACTTC.

This clonotype was recorded at least ten times. V usage is TRBV29-1 and J usage is TRBJ1-5; D is possibly TRBD1 (6 bases). Germline CDR1 SQVTM, CDR2 ANQGSEA. The CDR3 extends over 14 amino acids. V lost 6 bases, J lost 2 bases, and 14 bases lay in between. In DNA form, the CDR3 reads TGCAGCGTCTTAACAGGGCTAGGCAATCAGCCCCAGCATTTT. It codes for CSVLTGLGNQPQHF.

This clonotype was recorded a few times. This chain connects TRBV6-6 to TRBJ1-2, with TRBD1 as a possible D gene (5 bases). Germline V gene sequence: CDR1 MNHNY, CDR2 SVGAGI (reference sequence). V lost 8 bases and J 7 bases, leaving 11 bases between the germline ends. This CDR3 is 11 amino acids long. The CDR3 here is CASGRVRGYTF. In nucleotides, the CDR3 is TGTGCCAGCGGCAGGGTGCGTGGCTACACCTTC.

Note on this clonotype: A single base separates this from a much larger clone, so it may be a read error. J is TRBJ2-1 and V is TRBV6-4; 8 nucleotides agree with TRBD2. The CDR3 is 15 amino acids. Germline-derived CDR1 and CDR2 are MRHNA and SNTAGT. The CDR3 loop reads CAGSEKAGEENEQFF. For the CDR3, the DNA is TGTGCCGGCAGTGAAAAAGCGGGAGAGGAAAATGAGCAGTTCTTC.

The V call is TRBV25-1, the J call TRBJ2-2; D is unresolved. Germline CDR1 reads MGHDK; CDR2 reads SYGVNS. This CDR3 comprises 13 residues. Trimming removed 2 bases from V and 3 bases from J, with 4 bases in between. In DNA, the CDR3 is TGTGCCAGCAGTGAAGGGGACACCGGGGAGCTGTTTTTT. It specifies CASSEGDTGELFF.

The chain couples TRBV20-1 to TRBJ2-1, with D perhaps being TRBD1 or TRBD2 (5 bases each). The CDR3 is made up of 13 amino acids. Germline V gene data show CDR1 as DFQATT and CDR2 as SNEGSKA (reference sequence). V lost 8 bases and J lost 7, with 18 bases in between. CDR3 coding DNA: TGCAGTCTCCCGGTCCCGGGACCGAATGAGCAGTTCTTC. Translation gives CSLPVPGPNEQFF.

In this sample, this clonotype turned up many times. V gene TRBV20-1 combines with J gene TRBJ2-5; D perhaps matches TRBD1 (6 bases). V was trimmed by 2 bases and J by 5 bases, leaving 15 bases between them. The germline gives CDR1 DFQATT, CDR2 SNEGSKA (reference sequence). The CDR3 runs 14 residues. In DNA, the CDR3 is TGCAGTGCTAGAAGTAGTAGGCAGGGGGAGACCCAGTACTTC. Amino acid sequence: CSARSSRQGETQYF.

This clonotype has ten or more counts. This rearrangement joins TRBV20-1 to TRBJ2-1; TRBD2 matches 13 bases. V lost 5 bases to trimming and J lost 7 bases; unmatched junction nucleotides: 8. Per the germline V gene, CDR1 is DFQATT and CDR2 is SNEGSKA (reference sequence). The CDR3 is 15 amino acids. This CDR3 is CSAGVGTSGINEQFF. CDR3 in DNA: TGCAGTGCTGGGGTGGGGACTAGCGGGATTAATGAGCAGTTCTTC.